This entry concerns a single T cell receptor (beta chain). Its antigen is unidentified. This PCR relied on a set of 60 Vbeta primers and 13 Jbeta primers. Profiled with immunoSEQ multiplex PCR; TCRdb holds only in-frame clones, not every one. Of 150,000 to 200,000 clones listed, 76% are singletons. The length of the CDR3 is 15 residues. The germline CDR1 and CDR2 sequences are MRHNA and SNTAGT. The V gene end was trimmed by 8 bases and the J gene end by 3 bases; junction bases not matched to a gene: 7. The sample comes from a study of cytomegalovirus exposure and HLA in healthy donors. Study outcomes and limitations: DRB1 had the most TCR associations and HLA-C the fewest, a later analysis found, with rates varying by HLA locus.

While unrecorded immune exposures were likely, the donors were nominally healthy when sampled. Source material: PBMCs. This rearrangement joins TRBV6-4 to TRBJ2-1, with 10 bases aligning to TRBD1. The TCR was taken from a male donor in good health and CMV-seronegative. The CDR3 reads CASRGTGENYNEQFF. The CDR3 nucleotides are TGTGCCAGCCGTGGGACAGGGGAAAACTACAATGAGCAGTTCTTC.